The rows below give T cell receptor beta chains drawn from one sample of a study of T cell changes during pregnancy in multiple sclerosis. TCRdb keeps only in-frame clones here, not all; method: immunoSEQ multiplex PCR. The sample contains more than 45,000 clones, over 80% of which appear only once. The input for sequencing was CD4+ T cells from peripheral blood mononuclear cells, taken in the second trimester of pregnancy. The receptors derive from a female donor in good health, enrolled as a control in a pregnancy study. Each CDR3 is given with its conserved first and last residue. Each record gives: D gene, V gene, J gene, clone size, CDR3 protein, CDR3 DNA. The D gene is left open where the match is weak. Only some rows state a clone size, as once, few, many or a class for expanded clones.

TRBD1	TRBV5-4	TRBJ2-7	-	CASSVPTGGIFEQYF	TGTGCCAGCAGCGTTCCGACAGGGGGGATCTTCGAGCAGTACTTC
TRBD2	TRBV5-1	TRBJ2-7	-	CASSLGEGGAGTFSYEQYF	TGCGCCAGCAGCTTGGGAGAGGGAGGGGCAGGGACGTTTTCCTACGAGCAGTACTTC
TRBD1	TRBV9	TRBJ2-1	-	CASSVAGTGNYNEQFF	TGTGCCAGCAGCGTAGCAGGGACAGGGAACTACAATGAGCAGTTCTTC
TRBD1	TRBV18	TRBJ1-6	-	CASSPGQGVNSPLHF	TGTGCCAGCTCACCGGGACAGGGGGTTAATTCACCCCTCCACTTT
-	TRBV5-1	TRBJ2-2	-	CASSLDTGTTNTGELFF	TGCGCCAGCAGCTTGGATACCGGGACAACGAACACCGGGGAGCTGTTTTTT
-	TRBV29-1	TRBJ2-1	-	CSSSPSRLWNEQFF	TGCAGCTCAAGTCCTAGCCGCCTATGGAATGAGCAGTTCTTC
TRBD1	TRBV27	TRBJ1-4	-	CASFDRGREKLFF	TGTGCCAGCTTCGACAGGGGGCGTGAAAAACTGTTTTTT
-	TRBV28	TRBJ1-5	once	CASSWGTNQPQHF	TGTGCCAGCAGTTGGGGGACAAATCAGCCCCAGCATTTT
TRBD1	TRBV4-1	TRBJ1-5	few	CASSQGQGSQPQHF	TGCGCCAGCAGCCAGGGACAGGGGAGTCAGCCCCAGCATTTT
TRBD2	TRBV19	TRBJ2-1	-	CASASSGNYNEQFF	TGTGCCAGTGCCTCGAGCGGGAACTACAATGAGCAGTTCTTC
-	TRBV5-8	TRBJ1-5	-	CASSRGGGPNQPQHF	TGTGCCAGCAGCCGCGGCGGGGGGCCCAATCAGCCCCAGCATTTT
TRBD2	TRBV19	TRBJ2-3	-	CASSKNSGGTTDTQYF	TGTGCCAGTAGTAAGAACAGCGGGGGGACCACAGATACGCAGTATTTT
-	TRBV10-3	TRBJ2-1	-	CAINNGDREQFF	TGTGCCATCAACAACGGGGATCGTGAGCAGTTCTTC
TRBD2	TRBV9	TRBJ2-2	-	CASSGGTSNTGELFF	TGTGCCAGCAGCGGGGGGACTAGCAACACCGGGGAGCTGTTTTTT
-	TRBV5-4	TRBJ2-7	-	CASGLGAMSSYEQYF	TGTGCCAGCGGTCTAGGGGCGATGAGCTCCTACGAGCAGTACTTC
-	TRBV7-8	TRBJ1-1	-	CASSPGGNTEAFF	TGTGCCAGCAGCCCCGGGGGAAACACTGAAGCTTTCTTT
TRBD2	TRBV7-2	TRBJ2-7	-	CASSLAGSGSSYEQYF	TGTGCCAGCAGCTTAGCGGGTAGCGGGAGCTCCTACGAGCAGTACTTC
-	TRBV5-6	TRBJ1-2	-	CASSLGTSNYGYTF	TGTGCCAGCAGCTTGGGAACTTCTAACTATGGCTACACCTTC
TRBD2	TRBV15	TRBJ2-3	-	CATSRWEGSETDTQYF	TGTGCCACCAGCAGGTGGGAGGGGAGTGAAACAGATACGCAGTATTTT
TRBD2	TRBV28	TRBJ2-3	-	CASSLASGSPSTDTQYF	TGTGCCAGCAGTTTAGCTAGCGGGAGCCCTAGCACAGATACGCAGTATTTT
TRBD1	TRBV28	TRBJ1-2	-	CASSYGDRIYGYTF	TGTGCCAGCAGTTACGGGGACAGGATCTATGGCTACACCTTC
TRBD2	TRBV7-2	TRBJ2-5	-	CASSFTSGTETQYF	TGTGCCAGCAGCTTTACTAGCGGGACAGAGACCCAGTACTTC
-	TRBV5-1	TRBJ2-1	-	CASGEGIYNEQFF	TGCGCCAGCGGCGAGGGAATCTACAATGAGCAGTTCTTC
TRBD2	TRBV5-1	TRBJ2-3	-	CASSFGGRGTDTQYF	TGCGCCAGCAGCTTTGGCGGGAGAGGCACAGATACGCAGTATTTT
-	TRBV19	TRBJ1-5	-	CASSSSGGKNQPQHF	TGTGCCAGTAGTTCAAGCGGGGGGAAGAATCAGCCCCAGCATTTT
-	TRBV7-9	TRBJ2-1	-	CASSLFGDYNEQFF	TGTGCCAGCAGCCTCTTCGGGGACTACAATGAGCAGTTCTTC
-	TRBV7-9	TRBJ2-2	-	CASSRRTDSTGELFF	TGTGCCAGCAGCCGAAGGACAGATAGCACCGGGGAGCTGTTTTTT
TRBD2	TRBV28	TRBJ2-3	-	CASGRLAVFTDTQYF	TGTGCCAGCGGGCGGCTAGCGGTCTTCACAGATACGCAGTATTTT
TRBD1	TRBV28	TRBJ1-1	-	CASRTPQGGTEAFF	TGTGCCAGCAGGACACCCCAGGGGGGAACTGAAGCTTTCTTT
-	TRBV5-1	TRBJ1-3	-	CASTLGPGGGNTIYF	TGCGCCAGCACCCTGGGACCGGGAGGCGGAAACACCATATATTTT
TRBD1	TRBV9	TRBJ1-2	-	CASSPHRGGYTF	TGTGCCAGCAGCCCCCACAGGGGCGGCTACACCTTC
-	TRBV11-2	TRBJ1-3	-	CASSLTGGNTIYF	TGTGCCAGCAGCTTAACAGGGGGAAACACCATATATTTT
TRBD2	TRBV28	TRBJ2-7	-	CASSVRGGIALSYEQYF	TGTGCCAGCAGCGTTCGGGGGGGTATAGCCCTATCCTACGAGCAGTACTTC
-	TRBV18	TRBJ1-1	-	CASSRATPEAFF	TGTGCCAGCTCACGGGCGACCCCTGAAGCTTTCTTT
TRBD2	TRBV2	TRBJ2-1	-	CASSGDSGGYNEQFF	TGTGCCAGCAGTGGGGATAGCGGGGGTTACAATGAGCAGTTCTTC
-	TRBV10-1	TRBJ2-7	-	CASSELSDSYEQYF	TGCGCCAGCAGTGAGTTGAGCGACTCCTACGAGCAGTACTTC
TRBD2	TRBV11-3	TRBJ2-3	-	CASSPGTSSDTQYF	TGTGCCAGCAGCCCCGGGACTAGTTCGGATACGCAGTATTTT
-	TRBV28	TRBJ2-1	-	CASSFAVYYNEQFF	TGTGCCAGCAGTTTTGCGGTATACTACAATGAGCAGTTCTTC
-	TRBV18	TRBJ1-1	-	CASSPDKERLNTEAFF	TGTGCCAGCTCACCAGATAAAGAGCGGCTGAACACTGAAGCTTTCTTT
TRBD1	TRBV5-5	TRBJ2-3	-	CASSRLWGQGTDTQYF	TGTGCCAGCAGTCGACTATGGGGACAGGGAACAGATACGCAGTATTTT
TRBD2	TRBV7-9	TRBJ2-2	-	CASPLATSSNTGELFF	TGTGCCAGCCCCCTGGCGACTAGCTCTAACACCGGGGAGCTGTTTTTT
TRBD2	TRBV4-1	TRBJ2-2	-	CASSPPRGLAGGRTGELFF	TGCGCCAGCAGCCCCCCGCGGGGACTAGCGGGGGGGCGGACCGGGGAGCTGTTTTTT
-	TRBV6-5	TRBJ2-2	-	CASSRGTTGELFF	TGTGCCAGCAGCAGGGGTACCACGGGGGAGCTGTTTTTT
TRBD1	TRBV11-1	TRBJ2-3	-	CASSRTGPTDTQYF	TGTGCCAGCAGCAGGACAGGGCCCACAGATACGCAGTATTTT
-	TRBV19	TRBJ2-1	-	CASSNNRDSDNEQFF	TGTGCCAGCTCAAATAACCGGGACTCCGACAATGAGCAGTTCTTC
-	TRBV6-1	TRBJ1-2	-	CASRGEARSGYTF	TGTGCCAGCAGGGGAGAAGCCCGGTCCGGCTACACCTTC
-	TRBV7-9	TRBJ2-7	-	CASSLVKSEQYF	TGTGCCAGCAGCCTCGTAAAGAGCGAGCAGTACTTC
-	TRBV2	TRBJ1-3	-	CASRQDTGNTIYF	TGTGCCAGCAGACAGGACACTGGAAACACCATATATTTT